What follows are 14 T cell receptor beta chains derived from one specimen sequenced in a study of T cell responses to AZD1222 COVID-19 vaccine. Method: immunoSEQ multiplex PCR; TCRdb's copy keeps in-frame clones and lacks some. Of 130,000 or so clones listed, 90% to 95% are singletons. The source was peripheral blood, collected on day 0 of AZD1222 vaccination. The receptors derive from an adult in good health.

V is TRBV7-3 and J is TRBJ1-2, with 7 nucleotides matching TRBD1. The CDR3 is 15 amino acids. Germline CDR1 and CDR2: SGHTA and FQGTGA. J gave up 5 bases and V 5 bases, and 11 bases lay outside the gene matches. In nucleotides, the CDR3 is TGTGCCAGCAGCCAAACCACCGGGACAGCTTATGGCTACACCTTC. Amino acids: CASSQTTGTAYGYTF.

V and J are TRBV9 and TRBJ1-6; no firm D call. Trimming cost V 1 base and J 15 bases, with 20 bases left between them. Per the germline V gene, CDR1 is SGDLS and CDR2 is YYNGEE. CDR3 size: 15 residues. In nucleotides, the CDR3 is TGTGCCAGCAGCGTATCCTCCGCCCCGACCAACGTCCTCCACTTT. It yields the protein CASSVSSAPTNVLHF.

The CDR3 DNA sequence: TGTGCCACCAGCAGAGACGGGACTAGCGGGCCAGATACGCAGTATTTT. Protein sequence: CATSRDGTSGPDTQYF. This chain connects TRBV15 to TRBJ2-3; 12 nucleotides align to TRBD2. The CDR3 length is 16 residues. Germline V gene data show CDR1 as LNHNV and CDR2 as YYDKDF (reference sequence). After removal of 0 bases from V and 4 bases from J, the junction contained 2 bases not matched to a gene.

This chain links TRBV7-3 with TRBJ2-7; weak D call: TRBD1 (5 bases). This CDR3 spans 12 amino acids. The germline V gene has CDR1 SGHTA and CDR2 FQGTGA. The ends were cut back, 5 bases at V and 7 bases at J, with 12 bases in the middle. The chain's CDR3 is CASSPGIGEQYF. In DNA form, the CDR3 reads TGTGCCAGCAGCCCAGGGATTGGGGAGCAGTACTTC.

This clone was seen once. The rearrangement links TRBV5-1 to TRBJ2-5, with TRBD2 identical over 7 bases. Germline-derived CDR1 and CDR2 are SGHRS and YFSETQ. The CDR3 has 15 amino acids. The V and J ends lost 4 bases and 1 base, in that order; junction bases with no gene match: 7. The CDR3 nucleotides are TGCGCCAGCAGCCCTCGACTAGCTGCCCAAGAGACCCAGTACTTC. It yields the protein CASSPRLAAQETQYF.

The chain recombines TRBV19 with TRBJ1-1; TRBD1 matches at 7 bases. J lost 5 bases, V lost 1 base, and 4 bases had no gene match. CDR1 and CDR2 (germline): LNHDA, SQIVND (reference sequence). CDR3 length equals 14 residues. The CDR3 sequence: CASSIVARGTEAFF. Here the CDR3 DNA reads TGTGCCAGTAGTATAGTCGCCAGGGGGACTGAAGCTTTCTTT.

This chain uses TRBV7-9 with TRBJ1-6, with D maybe TRBD1 (6 bases). CDR1 is SEHNR, CDR2 FQNEAQ, per germline (reference sequence). CDR3 length: 15 amino acids. Trimming took 5 bases from V and 5 from J, leaving 13 bases between them. CDR3 coding DNA: TGTGCCAGCAGCCCGGGACAAGCCCATAATTCACCCCTCCACTTT. It codes for CASSPGQAHNSPLHF.

The rearrangement joins TRBV28 to TRBJ1-6, with TRBD1 as a possible D gene (6 bases). Looked up from germline, CDR1 is MDHEN and CDR2 is SYDVKM. V shed 3 bases and J shed 0 bases, with 12 bases lying between them. The CDR3 contains 17 residues. The CDR3 DNA reads as TGTGCCAGCAGTTTCCCAACAGGGAGCTCCTATAATTCACCCCTCCACTTT. It specifies CASSFPTGSSYNSPLHF. Complete variable domain (other parts from reference TRBV28 and TRBJ1-6): DVKVTQSSRYLVKRTGEKVFLECVQDMDHENMFWYRQDPGLGLRLIYFSYDVKMKEKGDIPEGYSVSREKKERFSLILESASTNQTSMYLCASSFPTGSSYNSPLHFGNGTRLTVT.

The chain combines TRBV19 with TRBJ2-1; tentative D call: TRBD2 (7 bases). CDR1 and CDR2 (germline): LNHDA, SQIVND (reference sequence). V was cut by 10 bases and J by 5 bases, with 21 bases left in between. The length of the CDR3 is 15 residues. The CDR3 sequence is CATSKRGGGHNEQFF. CDR3 DNA sequence: TGTGCCACCTCAAAGAGAGGGGGGGGCCACAATGAGCAGTTCTTC.

The chain joins TRBV11-2 to TRBJ2-1; D is unresolved. Germline lookup yields CDR1 SGHAT and CDR2 FQNNGV. Trimming took 5 bases from V and 6 from J, leaving 11 bases between them. The CDR3 is 13 amino acids. CDR3 region: CASSERTVNEQFF. For the CDR3, the DNA is TGTGCCAGCAGCGAAAGGACGGTCAATGAGCAGTTCTTC. The variable domain in full, completed from reference TRBV11-2 and TRBJ2-1, reads EAGVAQSPRYKIIEKRQSVAFWCNPISGHATLYWYQQILGQGPKLLIQFQNNGVVDDSQLPKDRFSAERLKGVDSTLKIQPAKLEDSAVYLCASSERTVNEQFFGPGTRLTVL.

The chain couples TRBV6-5 to TRBJ1-5; D possibly corresponds to TRBD1 (6 bases). The CDR3 runs 15 residues. Trimming removed 6 bases at V and 0 bases at J, with 12 bases between. Germline loops: CDR1 MNHEY, CDR2 SVGAGI. The CDR3 is CASRQGSPSNQPQHF. The CDR3 DNA reads TGTGCCAGCAGACAGGGTAGTCCTAGCAATCAGCCCCAGCATTTT.

The rearrangement joins TRBV7-3 to TRBJ2-2; tentatively, D is TRBD1 or TRBD2 (5 bases each). Trimming shortened V by 1 base and J by 6 bases, and 18 bases separated the two germline ends. Germline CDR1 and CDR2: SGHTA and FQGTGA. The CDR3 extends over 17 amino acids. CDR3 in DNA: TGTGCCAGCAGCTTAATCCCAGGGCCGAGTAGCGCCGGGGAGCTGTTTTTT. Translated: CASSLIPGPSSAGELFF.

This clone was counted once. The genes are TRBV6-4 and TRBJ2-2; unclear D gene. The germline V gene encodes CDR1 MRHNA and CDR2 SNTAGT. This CDR3 comprises 14 residues. V lost 2 bases and J 4 bases, leaving 8 bases between the germline ends. This CDR3 is CASSDGSTTGELFF. CDR3 nucleotides: TGTGCCAGCAGTGACGGGTCCACCACCGGGGAGCTGTTTTTT.

The chain carries TRBV12-5 and TRBJ1-1, with D possibly matching TRBD1 (6 bases). CDR1 LGHNT and CDR2 FRNRAP come from the germline V gene. V was pared by 0 bases and J by 0 bases, with 14 bases between. There are 17 residues in the CDR3. CDR3: CASGLVLGHKMNTEAFF. CDR3 nucleotides: TGTGCTAGTGGTTTGGTACTGGGACACAAAATGAACACTGAAGCTTTCTTT.